The 3 T cell receptor beta chains in this list originate from one sample, sequenced in a study of blood T cell repertoires in COVID-19. Sequencing used immunoSEQ multiplex PCR; TCRdb keeps in-frame clones, though not all of them. This sample has roughly 220,000 clones, with roughly 84% found just once. The sample comprised peripheral blood. The receptors derive from a woman between 40 and 55 years old who had recovered from COVID-19.

The chain couples TRBV10-3 to TRBJ2-5; TRBD2 aligns across 11 bases. CDR3 length equals 15 residues. The V and J ends lost 7 bases and 2 bases, in that order; junction bases with no gene match: 6. Per germline, CDR1 ENHRY and CDR2 SYGVKD. For the CDR3, the DNA is TGTGCCATCACTGCTAGCGGGGGGCCTCAAGAGACCCAGTACTTC. Amino acids: CAITASGGPQETQYF.

The chain uses TRBV7-9 and TRBJ2-3, with 7 nucleotides matching TRBD2. Germline values: CDR1 SEHNR, CDR2 FQNEAQ (reference sequence). V was clipped by 7 bases and J by 3 bases; unmatched bases: 4. This CDR3 is 13 amino acids long. The CDR3 sequence: CASKRGETDTQYF. In DNA form, the CDR3 reads TGTGCCAGCAAGCGGGGAGAGACAGATACGCAGTATTTT.

This chain links TRBV5-5 with TRBJ1-4, with TRBD1 as a possible D gene (6 bases). This CDR3 has 14 residues. Germline values: CDR1 SGHKS, CDR2 YYEKEE (reference sequence). V was trimmed by 0 bases and J by 8 bases, leaving 11 bases between them. The CDR3 is CASSLGTVREKLFF. CDR3 bases: TGTGCCAGCAGCTTGGGGACAGTACGGGAAAAACTGTTTTTT. The variable domain in full, completed from reference TRBV5-5 and TRBJ1-4, reads DAGVTQSPTHLIKTRGQQVTLRCSPISGHKSVSWYQQVLGQGPQFIFQYYEKEERGRGNFPDRFSARQFPNYSSELNVNALLLGDSALYLCASSLGTVREKLFFGSGTQLSVL.